This TCR beta chain was sequenced during a study of T cell responses to AZD1222 COVID-19 vaccine. The study's findings and limits: Clonal diversity may have been underestimated, and the donors were mostly white British, with more females than males.

The CDR3 contains 14 residues. V was pared by 5 bases and J by 4 bases, with 14 bases between. CDR1 MNHEY and CDR2 SVGAGI come from the germline V gene. The repertoire was sequenced with immunoSEQ multiplex PCR; TCRdb's copy has only in-frame clones and lacks some. The repertoire has 70,000 to 95,000 clones, 80% of them found once; the top ten carry 20% to 25%. As regards this clone: No antigen is known for it.

The chain combines TRBV6-5 with TRBJ2-5, with D possibly matching TRBD1 (5 bases). The receptor comes from an adult in good health. The sequencing here drew on peripheral blood, taken on day 0 of AZD1222 vaccination. Here the CDR3 reads CASSRSTVGETQYF. The CDR3 region has the DNA TGTGCCAGCAGTCGGTCGACAGTCGGAGAGACCCAGTACTTC.